The 29 T cell receptor beta chains below all came from one sample that was sequenced in a study of glioma-infiltrating T cells. The iRepertoire nested amplicon-rescue multiplex PCR amplified TCR alpha and beta CDR3s from RNA. MiXCR was run by TCRdb on the multiplex PCR reads, yielding one entry per CDR3 protein. The table records 300,000 to 450,000 distinct CDR3 sequences, approximately 42% of them present only once. What was sequenced was glioma tissue, nonneoplastic brain tissue, or PBMCs (not recorded which). Receptors were obtained from a human donor with low-grade glioma or glioblastoma, undergoing nonglioma brain surgery, or in good health (not recorded which).

The chain couples TRBV20-1 to TRBJ2-7, with unresolved D. Between the trimmed V and J ends, which lost 1 base and 7 bases, there was a span of 17 bases. Germline values: CDR1 DFQATT, CDR2 SNEGSKA (reference sequence). The CDR3 runs to 14 residues. In DNA form, the CDR3 reads TGCAGTGCTAGAGCTCAGCCCATGATGGATGAGCAGTACTTC. It encodes CSARAQPMMDEQYF.

This chain links TRBV7-2 with TRBJ2-5; no clear D gene. From germline, CDR1 is SGHTA and CDR2 FQGNSA. CDR3 length: 13 amino acids. V was trimmed by 3 bases and J by 1 base, leaving 6 bases between them. The CDR3 coding sequence is TGTGCCAGCAGCTTCAGTGTCCAAGAGACCCAGTACTTC. This gives the protein CASSFSVQETQYF. Together with reference TRBV7-2 and TRBJ2-5, the CDR3 gives the full variable domain: GAGVSQSPSNKVTEKGKDVELRCDPISGHTALYWYRQSLGQGLEFLIYFQGNSAPDKSGLPSDRFSAERTGGSVSTLTIQRTQQEDSAVYLCASSFSVQETQYFGPGTRLLVL.

The chain combines TRBV19 with TRBJ1-1; 7 positions match TRBD1. CDR3 length: 15 residues. Trimming took 6 bases from V and 1 from J; bases not matched to a gene: 8. CDR1 LNHDA and CDR2 SQIVND come from the germline V gene (reference sequence). The CDR3 bases are TGTGCCAGTAGCTTTAGGGACAGAAGGAACACTGAAGCTTTCTTT. Amino acids: CASSFRDRRNTEAFF.

This clonotype was counted only a few times. V gene TRBV28 combines with J gene TRBJ2-7, with TRBD2 identical over 13 bases. The length of the CDR3 is 16 residues. CDR1 and CDR2 (germline): MDHEN, SYDVKM. The J segment lost 4 bases and the V segment lost 0 bases, leaving 3 bases of the junction unmatched. As DNA, the CDR3 is TGTGCCAGCAGTTTATGGGGACTAGCGGGGAAGTACGAGCAGTACTTC. This translates into CASSLWGLAGKYEQYF.

On this clonotype: One end of the junction varies from germline; a read error may be responsible. The rearrangement joins TRBV5-1 to TRBJ1-1; D gene uncertain. The CDR3 totals 15 residues. Germline V gene lookup returns CDR1 SGHRS and CDR2 YFSETQ. This chain's CDR3 is CASSLGQARNTKAFF. In DNA form, the CDR3 reads TGCGCCAGCAGCTTGGGCCAGGCGAGGAACACTAAAGCTTTCTTT. Variable domain in full (rest from reference TRBV5-1 and TRBJ1-1): KAGVTQTPRYLIKTRGQQVTLSCSPISGHRSVSWYQQTPGQGLQFLFEYFSETQRNKGNFPGRFSGRQFSNSRSEMNVSTLELGDSALYLCASSLGQARNTKAFFGQGTRLTVV.

In this sample, this clonotype turned up a few times. The chain has TRBV7-2 and TRBJ2-7; D gene uncertain. Trimming stripped 2 bases from V and 6 bases from J, with 17 bases between. This CDR3 is 15 amino acids long. Germline assignment: CDR1 SGHTA and CDR2 FQGNSA. Here the CDR3 DNA reads TGTGCCAGCAGCTTAAACGCAGGAACAGTCTCCGAGCAGTACTTC. This encodes CASSLNAGTVSEQYF.

V and J are TRBV19 and TRBJ2-3; the D gene is possibly TRBD2 (5 bases). CDR1 is LNHDA and CDR2 is SQIVND in the germline V gene (reference sequence). V was pared by 6 bases and J by 2 bases, with 9 bases between. This CDR3 has 13 residues. DNA for the CDR3: TGTGCCAGTAGGAGGGTTCCCACAGATACGCAGTATTTT. This codes for CASRRVPTDTQYF.

This clonotype was counted many times. CDR3 nucleotides: TGTGCCAGCAGTTTAGGGCGGGGAAATCAGCCCCAGCATTTT. It specifies CASSLGRGNQPQHF. The chain links TRBV27 to TRBJ1-5; D gene ambiguous. The germline V and J ends were trimmed by 2 bases and 4 bases, with 9 bases remaining between them. This CDR3 is 14 amino acids long. Germline loops: CDR1 MNHEY, CDR2 SMNVEV (reference sequence).

The chain couples TRBV19 to TRBJ2-1; D is perhaps TRBD2 (6 bases). CDR1 is LNHDA and CDR2 is SQIVND in the germline V gene (reference sequence). V shed 4 bases and J shed 4 bases, with 8 bases lying between them. This CDR3 has 13 amino acids. CDR3 DNA: TGTGCCAGTAGTACCCGGGGGTACAATGAGCAGTTCTTC. Translation: CASSTRGYNEQFF.

The J gene is TRBJ2-7, the V gene TRBV20-1; possible D gene TRBD1, 6 bases. Germline-derived CDR1 and CDR2 are DFQATT and SNEGSKA (reference sequence). V dropped 0 bases and J dropped 7 bases, with 16 bases sitting between them. CDR3 length: 14 residues. CDR3 protein: CSARDWGHYNEQYF. The DNA for the CDR3 is TGCAGTGCTAGAGATTGGGGACACTACAATGAGCAGTACTTC.

V is TRBV28 and J is TRBJ2-5; 10 bases fit TRBD1. Unmatched junction bases numbered 8, after V lost 5 bases and J lost 2 bases. This CDR3 is built from 16 residues. Germline CDR1 is MDHEN and CDR2 is SYDVKM. The CDR3 spells CASSRPGQGTQETQYF. The CDR3 bases are TGTGCCAGCAGTCGGCCGGGACAGGGGACTCAAGAGACCCAGTACTTC.

To note about this clonotype: A much more abundant neighbour one base away suggests this may be a read error. The J gene is TRBJ2-7, the V gene TRBV6-2 or TRBV6-3; 12 bases align to TRBD1. Per the germline V gene, CDR1 is MNHEY and CDR2 is SVGEGT. V gave up 7 bases and J gave up 7 bases; unmatched junction bases: 11. The CDR3 has 15 residues. The CDR3 here is CASKVPGTGGHEQYF. Here the CDR3 DNA reads TGTGCCAGCAAAGTCCCCGGGACAGGGGGCCATGAGCAGTACTTC.

This clonotype was seen many times. The J gene is TRBJ2-1, the V gene TRBV27; D gene ambiguous. CDR1 is MNHEY, CDR2 SMNVEV, per germline (reference sequence). There are 15 residues in the CDR3. Trimming pared 3 bases from V and 3 bases from J, leaving 12 bases between. The CDR3 region has the DNA TGTGCCAGCAGTTTGTCCCTAGTCTACTACAATGAGCAGTTCTTC. Translation: CASSLSLVYYNEQFF.

This clonotype was observed at least ten times. The chain links TRBV27 to TRBJ2-7, with D possibly being TRBD1 or TRBD2 (7 bases each). CDR1 is MNHEY, CDR2 SMNVEV, per germline (reference sequence). This CDR3 comprises 15 residues. Trimming took off 5 bases at V and 2 bases at J, with 16 bases between the two ends. The CDR3 DNA reads TGTGCCAGCAGTCAGCGGGACAGTGCAGCCTACGAGCAGTACTTC. Translated: CASSQRDSAAYEQYF.

This clonotype has more than one count but fewer than ten. The J gene is TRBJ1-5, the V gene TRBV15, with D unclear. The CDR3 loop spans 13 amino acids. Looked up from germline, CDR1 is LNHNV and CDR2 is YYDKDF (reference sequence). Trimming left V 5 bases short and J 4 bases short, with 9 bases between. The CDR3 loop reads CATSQGRNQPQHF. The DNA for the CDR3 is TGTGCCACCAGCCAAGGTAGGAATCAGCCCCAGCATTTT.

This clonotype turned up a few times. The genes are TRBV7-9 and TRBJ2-3, with TRBD2 matching over 12 bases. V was pared by 3 bases and J by 4 bases, with 5 bases of the junction left unmatched. The CDR3 has 16 residues. Germline CDR1 reads SEHNR; CDR2 reads FQNEAQ (reference sequence). In DNA, the CDR3 is TGTGCCAGCAGCTTGGGGACTAGCGGGTTGTCAGATACGCAGTATTTT. Its protein is CASSLGTSGLSDTQYF.

This clonotype has just a few counts. The chain employs TRBV18 and TRBJ2-7; D not resolved. Trimming took 2 bases from V and 0 from J, leaving 8 bases between them. Looked up from germline, CDR1 is KGHSH and CDR2 is LQKENI. The CDR3 covers 14 residues. Written as DNA, the CDR3 is TGTGCCAGCTCACCAGACTTTGGCTCCTACGAGCAGTACTTC. As protein: CASSPDFGSYEQYF.

This rearrangement joins TRBV28 to TRBJ1-1; D is perhaps TRBD1 (6 bases). The CDR3 has 17 amino acids. Between the trimmed V and J ends, which lost 2 bases and 0 bases, there was a span of 16 bases. Germline values: CDR1 MDHEN, CDR2 SYDVKM. Here the CDR3 DNA reads TGTGCCAGCAGTTTACCATCCGGACAGATCATGAACACTGAAGCTTTCTTT. It is translated as CASSLPSGQIMNTEAFF.

This clonotype was seen at least ten times. V is TRBV20-1 and J is TRBJ2-7; TRBD1 might be the D (6 bases). Germline-derived CDR1 and CDR2 are DFQATT and SNEGSKA (reference sequence). V was shortened by 6 bases and J by 1 base, with 13 bases between the two germline ends. The CDR3 has 13 amino acids. This CDR3 is CSATPGHSYEQYF. The CDR3 DNA reads as TGCAGTGCCACGCCGGGACATTCCTACGAGCAGTACTTC.

V and J are TRBV4-3 and TRBJ2-7; 9 bases are a match to TRBD2. V was pared by 0 bases and J by 4 bases, with 7 bases of the junction left unmatched. CDR3 length: 16 amino acids. CDR1 is LGHNA, CDR2 YSLEER, per germline. The CDR3 DNA reads TGCGCCAGCAGCCAAGATATGGTAGCGGGAGTATACGAGCAGTACTTC. It specifies CASSQDMVAGVYEQYF.

This rearrangement joins TRBV29-1 to TRBJ2-7, with D tentatively TRBD1 (6 bases). Germline lookup yields CDR1 SQVTM and CDR2 ANQGSEA. This CDR3 contains 11 residues. Trimming removed 5 bases at V and 2 bases at J, with 7 bases between. The CDR3: CSVSGAYEQYF. CDR3 DNA sequence: TGCAGCGTTTCAGGGGCCTACGAGCAGTACTTC.

About this clonotype itself: This sequence may be a read error, since a much larger clone differs from it by one base. The CDR3 carries no conserved terminal phenylalanine or tryptophan, so it likely arises from a read error. The V call is TRBV7-8, the J call TRBJ1-1; D gene uncertain. The CDR3 consists of 14 residues. CDR1 SGHVS and CDR2 FQNEAQ come from the germline V gene. Trimming removed 3 bases at V and 0 bases at J, with 8 bases between. The CDR3 DNA reads as TGTGCCAGCAGCTTGGACCTCATGAACACTGAAGCTTTCCTT. Residues: CASSLDLMNTEAFL.

The chain employs TRBV6-1 and TRBJ2-7, with 12 bases identical to TRBD2. This CDR3 has 22 amino acids. The germline gives CDR1 MNHNS, CDR2 SASEGT. The J segment lost 3 bases and the V segment lost 6 bases, leaving 27 bases of the junction unmatched. For the CDR3, the DNA is TGTGCCAGCAGCTCAATCCCGGGACTAGCCGGCGGTGGACTAGCGGGACTCTACGAGCAGTACTTC. This translates into CASSSIPGLAGGGLAGLYEQYF.

The chain employs TRBV20-1 and TRBJ2-7; D is tentatively TRBD1 or TRBD2 (5 bases each). Trimming pared 5 bases from V and 5 bases from J, leaving 19 bases between. The CDR3 spans 14 residues. The V gene's germline CDR1 is DFQATT and CDR2 SNEGSKA (reference sequence). Here the CDR3 DNA reads TGCAGTGCTGTCTGGGACGCGAGGGGTAACGAGCAGTACTTC. Amino acids: CSAVWDARGNEQYF.

This clonotype has a count of ten or more. CDR3 protein: CASSLQGVYGYTF. CDR3 bases: TGTGCCAGCAGTTTACAGGGGGTCTATGGCTACACCTTC. The rearrangement uses TRBV28 and TRBJ1-2; the match to TRBD1 covers 7 bases. Germline V gives CDR1 MDHEN, CDR2 SYDVKM. V lost 2 bases to trimming and J lost 4 bases; unmatched junction nucleotides: 1. The CDR3 totals 13 residues.

This clonotype was seen ten or more times. J is TRBJ2-3 and V is TRBV6-1, with D tentatively TRBD1 (6 bases). Deletions cut 5 bases from V and 4 bases from J, with 16 bases between. The CDR3 extends over 15 amino acids. The germline gives CDR1 MNHNS, CDR2 SASEGT. In DNA form, the CDR3 reads TGTGCCAGCAGTCCGACCCTGGGGGCCGCAGATACGCAGTATTTT. Its translation: CASSPTLGAADTQYF.

This clonotype was detected only a few times. The chain couples TRBV4-1 to TRBJ2-1; D is undetermined. V lost 3 bases and J 4 bases, leaving 10 bases between the germline ends. The germline V gene has CDR1 MGHRA and CDR2 YSYEKL. The CDR3 consists of 14 residues. The DNA for the CDR3 is TGCGCCAGCAGCCAGGAGTGGCTTTACAATGAGCAGTTCTTC. Encoded protein: CASSQEWLYNEQFF.

The rearrangement joins TRBV4-1 to TRBJ1-2; D is ambiguous. Germline loops: CDR1 MGHRA, CDR2 YSYEKL. The ends were cut back, 2 bases at V and 4 bases at J, with 11 bases in the middle. The CDR3 is 14 amino acids. In nucleotides, the CDR3 is TGCGCCAGCAGCCAACATGGGGTTACCTATGGCTACACCTTC. This translates into CASSQHGVTYGYTF.

This clonotype was counted only a few times. This rearrangement joins TRBV7-9 to TRBJ1-1, with 7 bases identical to TRBD1. After removal of 9 bases from V and 5 bases from J, the junction contained 18 bases not matched to a gene. The V gene's germline CDR1 is SEHNR and CDR2 FQNEAQ (reference sequence). CDR3 size: 16 residues. The CDR3 nucleotides read TGTGCCAGTAGTTCCAAACCTCGGGACAGTGGGACTGAAGCTTTCTTT. This codes for CASSSKPRDSGTEAFF. Variable domain in full (rest from reference TRBV7-9 and TRBJ1-1): DTGVSQNPRHKITKRGQNVTFRCDPISEHNRLYWYRQTLGQGPEFLTYFQNEAQLEKSRLLSDRFSAERPKGSFSTLEIQRTEQGDSAMYLCASSSKPRDSGTEAFFGQGTRLTVV.